The clone carrying this T cell receptor (beta chain) has a handful of counts. The antigen is unknown. This sample was included in a study of T cells after yellow fever vaccination. Study conclusions and caveats: Post-booster repertoires again held most primary-vaccination clones (about 96% CD4, around 90% CD8). Weaker, the secondary response had a peak occurring faster, on day 5 versus 15.

The ends were cut back, 1 base at V and 2 bases at J, with 12 bases in the middle. The CDR3 sequence is 16 residues long. Germline V gene data show CDR1 as SEHNR and CDR2 as FQNEAQ (reference sequence). A process of 5'RACE template switching, which added a universal primer site and UMIs, was used to make TCR cDNA. From the 5' RACE reads, TCRdb called clonotypes with MiXCR, one entry per CDR3 protein. The profile shows 300,000 to 350,000 distinct CDR3 sequences, 4% to 5.5% of them singletons. This specimen consisted of PBMCs, obtained 15 days after the yellow fever booster vaccination. The chain uses TRBV7-9 and TRBJ1-5; no clear D gene. This TCR came from a man in his late teens or twenties who received the YFV17D yellow fever vaccine. The CDR3 sequence is CASSLVGSKGNQPQHF. For the CDR3, the DNA is TGTGCCAGCAGCTTAGTTGGCAGTAAGGGCAATCAGCCCCAGCATTTT.